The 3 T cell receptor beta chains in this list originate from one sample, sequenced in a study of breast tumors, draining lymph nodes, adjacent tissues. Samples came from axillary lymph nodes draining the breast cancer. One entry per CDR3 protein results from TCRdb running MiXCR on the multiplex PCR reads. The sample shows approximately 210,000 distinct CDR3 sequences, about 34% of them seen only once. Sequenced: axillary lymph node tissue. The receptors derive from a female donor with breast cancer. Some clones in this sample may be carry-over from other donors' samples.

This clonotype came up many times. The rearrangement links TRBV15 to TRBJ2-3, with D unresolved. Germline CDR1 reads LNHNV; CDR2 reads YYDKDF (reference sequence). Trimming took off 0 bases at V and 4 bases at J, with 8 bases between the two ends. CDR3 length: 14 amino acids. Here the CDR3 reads CATSRDPSSDTQYF. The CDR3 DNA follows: TGTGCCACCAGCAGAGATCCGTCATCAGATACGCAGTATTTT.

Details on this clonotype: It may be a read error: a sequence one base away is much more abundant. DNA of the CDR3: TGTGCCAGCAGCTCGGGACAGGCAATATCTAGCTCCTACGAGCAGTACTTC. Translating gives CASSSGQAISSSYEQYF. The chain links TRBV5-6 to TRBJ2-7, with 8 bases matching TRBD1. CDR3 length equals 17 residues. From germline, CDR1 is SGHDT and CDR2 YYEEEE. The J segment lost 0 bases and the V segment lost 3 bases, leaving 11 bases of the junction unmatched. Complete variable domain (other parts from reference TRBV5-6 and TRBJ2-7): DAGVTQSPTHLIKTRGQQVTLRCSPKSGHDTVSWYQQALGQGPQFIFQYYEEEERQRGNFPDRFSGHQFPNYSSELNVNALLLGDSALYLCASSSGQAISSSYEQYFGPGTRLTVT.

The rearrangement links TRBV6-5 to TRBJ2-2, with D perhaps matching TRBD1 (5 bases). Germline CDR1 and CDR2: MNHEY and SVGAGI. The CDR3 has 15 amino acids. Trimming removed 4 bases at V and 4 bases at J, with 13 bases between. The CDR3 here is CASSSSGPSTGELFF. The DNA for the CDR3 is TGTGCCAGCAGTTCCTCAGGGCCGAGCACCGGGGAGCTGTTTTTT.